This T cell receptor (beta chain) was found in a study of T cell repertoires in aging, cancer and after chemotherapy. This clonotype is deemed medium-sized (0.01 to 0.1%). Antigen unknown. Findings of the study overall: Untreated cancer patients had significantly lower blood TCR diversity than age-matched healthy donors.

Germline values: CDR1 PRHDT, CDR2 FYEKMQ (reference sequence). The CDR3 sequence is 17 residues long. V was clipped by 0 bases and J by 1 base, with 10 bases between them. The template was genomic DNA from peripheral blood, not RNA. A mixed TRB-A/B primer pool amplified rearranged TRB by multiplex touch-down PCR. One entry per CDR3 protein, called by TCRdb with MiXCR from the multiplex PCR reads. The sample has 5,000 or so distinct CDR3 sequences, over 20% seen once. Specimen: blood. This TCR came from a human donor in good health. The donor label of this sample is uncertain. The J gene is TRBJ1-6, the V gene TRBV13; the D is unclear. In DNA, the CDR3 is TGTGCCAGCAGCTTAGGAACAACATTATCCTATAATTCACCCCTCCACTTT. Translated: CASSLGTTLSYNSPLHF.